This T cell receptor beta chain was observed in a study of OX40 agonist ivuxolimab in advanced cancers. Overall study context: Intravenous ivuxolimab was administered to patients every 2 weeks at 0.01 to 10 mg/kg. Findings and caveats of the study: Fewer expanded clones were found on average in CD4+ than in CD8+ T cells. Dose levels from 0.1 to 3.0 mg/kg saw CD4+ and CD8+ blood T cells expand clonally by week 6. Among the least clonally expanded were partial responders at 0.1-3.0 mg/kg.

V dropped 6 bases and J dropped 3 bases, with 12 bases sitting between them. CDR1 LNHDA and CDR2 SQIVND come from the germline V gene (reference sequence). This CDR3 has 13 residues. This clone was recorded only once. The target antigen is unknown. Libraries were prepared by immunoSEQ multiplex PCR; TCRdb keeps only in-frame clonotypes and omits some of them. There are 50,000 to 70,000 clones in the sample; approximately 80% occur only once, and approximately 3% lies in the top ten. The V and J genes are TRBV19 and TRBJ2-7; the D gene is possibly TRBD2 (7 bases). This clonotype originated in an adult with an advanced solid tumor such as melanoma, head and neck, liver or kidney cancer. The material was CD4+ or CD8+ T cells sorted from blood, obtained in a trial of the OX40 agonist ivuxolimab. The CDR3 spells CASRRGGFYEQYF. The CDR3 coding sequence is TGTGCCAGTAGAAGGGGGGGTTTCTACGAGCAGTACTTC.